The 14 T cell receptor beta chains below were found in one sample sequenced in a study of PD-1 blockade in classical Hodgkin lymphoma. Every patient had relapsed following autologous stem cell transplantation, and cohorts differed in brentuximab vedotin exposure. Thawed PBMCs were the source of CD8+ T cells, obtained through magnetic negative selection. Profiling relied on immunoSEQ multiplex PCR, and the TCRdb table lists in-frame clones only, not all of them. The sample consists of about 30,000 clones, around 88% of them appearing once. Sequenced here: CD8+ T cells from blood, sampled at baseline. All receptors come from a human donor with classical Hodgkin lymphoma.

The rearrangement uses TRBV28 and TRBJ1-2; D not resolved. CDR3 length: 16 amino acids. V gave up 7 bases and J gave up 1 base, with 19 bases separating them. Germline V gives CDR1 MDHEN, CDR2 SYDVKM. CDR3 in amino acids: CASKGSIVSFNYGYTF. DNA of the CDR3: TGTGCCAGCAAGGGATCCATTGTATCCTTTAACTATGGCTACACCTTC.

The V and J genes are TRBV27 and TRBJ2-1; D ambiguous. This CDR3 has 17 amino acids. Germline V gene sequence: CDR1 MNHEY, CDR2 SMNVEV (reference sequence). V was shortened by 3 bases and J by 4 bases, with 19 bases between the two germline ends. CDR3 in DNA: TGTGCCAGCAGTTTTGCCCCCGGGCCCCGAAGATACAATGAGCAGTTCTTC. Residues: CASSFAPGPRRYNEQFF.

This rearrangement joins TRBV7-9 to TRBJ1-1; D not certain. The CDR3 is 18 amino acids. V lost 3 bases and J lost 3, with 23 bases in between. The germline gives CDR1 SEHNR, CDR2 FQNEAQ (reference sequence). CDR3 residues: CASSFGIVGDRADTEAFF. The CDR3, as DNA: TGTGCCAGCAGCTTCGGTATAGTCGGGGATAGGGCGGACACTGAAGCTTTCTTT.

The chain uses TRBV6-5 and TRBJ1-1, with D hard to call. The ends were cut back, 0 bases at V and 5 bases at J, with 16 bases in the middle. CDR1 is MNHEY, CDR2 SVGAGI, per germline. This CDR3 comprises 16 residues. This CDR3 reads CASSYSLVSSGTEAFF. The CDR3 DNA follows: TGTGCCAGCAGTTACTCCTTAGTTTCGAGCGGAACTGAAGCTTTCTTT.

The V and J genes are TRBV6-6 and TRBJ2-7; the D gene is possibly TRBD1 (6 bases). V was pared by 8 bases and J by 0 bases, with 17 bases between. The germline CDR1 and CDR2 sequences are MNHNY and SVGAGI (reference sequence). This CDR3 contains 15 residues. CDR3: CASRDMYGSSYEQYF. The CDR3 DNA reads TGTGCCAGCCGGGACATGTATGGGAGCTCCTACGAGCAGTACTTC.

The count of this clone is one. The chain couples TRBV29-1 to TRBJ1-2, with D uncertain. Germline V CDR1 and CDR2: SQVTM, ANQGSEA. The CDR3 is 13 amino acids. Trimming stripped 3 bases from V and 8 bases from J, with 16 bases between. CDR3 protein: CSVDAGRSEGYTF. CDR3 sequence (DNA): TGCAGCGTTGACGCGGGGAGGTCAGAAGGCTACACCTTC.

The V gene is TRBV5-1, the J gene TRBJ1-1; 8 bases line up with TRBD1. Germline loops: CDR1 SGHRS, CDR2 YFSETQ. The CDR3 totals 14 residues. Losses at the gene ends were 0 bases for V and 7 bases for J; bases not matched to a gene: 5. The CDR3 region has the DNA TGCGCCAGCAGCTTGGACGACAGGGGCAGTGAAGCTTTCTTT. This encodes CASSLDDRGSEAFF.

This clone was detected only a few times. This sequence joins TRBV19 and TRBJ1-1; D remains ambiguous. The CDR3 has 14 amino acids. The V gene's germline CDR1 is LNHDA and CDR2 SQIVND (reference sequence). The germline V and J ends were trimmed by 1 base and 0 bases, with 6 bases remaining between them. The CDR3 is CASSIGVMNTEAFF. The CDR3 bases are TGTGCCAGTAGTATAGGGGTCATGAACACTGAAGCTTTCTTT.

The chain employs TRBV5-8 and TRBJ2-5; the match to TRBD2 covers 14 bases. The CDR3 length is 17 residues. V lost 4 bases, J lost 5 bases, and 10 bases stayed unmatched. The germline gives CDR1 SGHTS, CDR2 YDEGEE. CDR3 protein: CASSPRTSGRTEETQYF. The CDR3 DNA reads TGTGCCAGCAGCCCCCGGACTAGCGGGAGGACAGAGGAGACCCAGTACTTC. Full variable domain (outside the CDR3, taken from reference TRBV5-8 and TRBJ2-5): EAGVTQSPTHLIKTRGQQATLRCSPISGHTSVYWYQQALGLGLQFLLWYDEGEERNRGNFPPRFSGRQFPNYSSELNVNALELEDSALYLCASSPRTSGRTEETQYFGPGTRLLVL.

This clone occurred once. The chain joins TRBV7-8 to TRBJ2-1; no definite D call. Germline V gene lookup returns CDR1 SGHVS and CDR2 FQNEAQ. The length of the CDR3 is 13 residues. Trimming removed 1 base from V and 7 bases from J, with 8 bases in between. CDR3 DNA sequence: TGTGCCAGCAGCTTAGATGAGGAAAATGAGCAGTTCTTC. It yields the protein CASSLDEENEQFF.

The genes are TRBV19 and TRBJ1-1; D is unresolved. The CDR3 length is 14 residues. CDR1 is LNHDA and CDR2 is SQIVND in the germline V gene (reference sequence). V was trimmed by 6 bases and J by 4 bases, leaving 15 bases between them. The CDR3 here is CASSPSPRSTEAFF. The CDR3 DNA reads TGTGCCAGTAGCCCATCTCCCCGGAGCACTGAAGCTTTCTTT.

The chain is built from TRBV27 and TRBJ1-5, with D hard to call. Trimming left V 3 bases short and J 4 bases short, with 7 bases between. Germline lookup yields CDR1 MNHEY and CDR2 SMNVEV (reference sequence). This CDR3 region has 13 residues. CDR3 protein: CASSFAGNQPQHF. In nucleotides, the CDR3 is TGTGCCAGCAGTTTCGCAGGAAATCAGCCCCAGCATTTT.

The CDR3 is CASSLGPSGRYNEQFF. The CDR3 DNA sequence: TGTGCCAGCAGCTTAGGGCCTAGCGGGAGATACAATGAGCAGTTCTTC. The chain links TRBV11-2 to TRBJ2-1; 10 bases line up with TRBD2. This CDR3 has 16 amino acids. Germline V CDR1 and CDR2: SGHAT, FQNNGV. The trim removed 1 base at V and 4 bases at J, leaving 4 bases unmatched.

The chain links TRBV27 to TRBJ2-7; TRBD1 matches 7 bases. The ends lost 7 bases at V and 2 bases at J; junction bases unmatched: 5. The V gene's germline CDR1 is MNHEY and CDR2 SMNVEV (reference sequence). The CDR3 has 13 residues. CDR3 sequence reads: CASTSTGTYEQYF. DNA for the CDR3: TGTGCCAGCACCTCGACAGGGACCTACGAGCAGTACTTC.